The 4 T cell receptor beta chains below come from one sample, sequenced in a study of long-term antiretroviral therapy in people with HIV (dated by TCRdb to 2022 to 2024). The immunoSEQ hsTCRB v3.0 assay was used at survey level resolution for TRB variable region sequencing. As stored in TCRdb, this immuneACCESS dataset retains in-frame rearrangements with V and J assigned. A fraction of the clones does not appear; measured against another copy, unresolved V genes explain less than half of the discrepancy, and the remainder lacks a known reason. This sample holds 25,000 to 30,000 clones; over 85% were observed only once. Of the sample, approximately 6.8% is held by the ten largest clones. The starting material was unsorted PBMCs, obtained approximately 6.3 years after starting antiretroviral therapy. The receptors come from a middle-aged woman with HIV.

V and J are TRBV5-3 and TRBJ1-1; 9 positions match TRBD1. TRBV5-3 falls under the ORF class, with uncertain function. This CDR3 comprises 13 residues. The ends lost 2 bases at V and 7 bases at J; junction bases unmatched: 3. This chain's CDR3 is CARSFTGGCEAFF. The CDR3 DNA reads as TGTGCCAGAAGCTTTACAGGGGGCTGTGAAGCTTTCTTT.

V is TRBV19 and J is TRBJ2-5; TRBD2 matches at 9 bases. The germline V gene encodes CDR1 LNHDA and CDR2 SQIVND (reference sequence). Germline trimming cut 4 bases from V and 1 base from J; bases unmatched to any gene: 4. CDR3 size: 15 residues. The CDR3 DNA is TGTGCCAGTAGTAAGACTAGCGGAGTCCAAGAGACCCAGTACTTC. Translated: CASSKTSGVQETQYF.

The chain's CDR3 is CASSLSGGGAFF. The CDR3 DNA reads as TGTGCCAGCAGTTTATCGGGTGGGGGAGCTTTCTTT. The chain has TRBV27 and TRBJ1-1; perhaps TRBD1 as D (5 bases). The germline V gene has CDR1 MNHEY and CDR2 SMNVEV (reference sequence). Deletions cut 0 bases from V and 10 bases from J, with 9 bases between. This CDR3 contains 12 residues.

The chain joins TRBV10-3 to TRBJ2-7; 8 bases line up with TRBD2. Germline V gene data show CDR1 as ENHRY and CDR2 as SYGVKD. Trimming cost V 3 bases and J 4 bases; bases outside gene matches: 11. This CDR3 is built from 16 residues. CDR3 in amino acids: CAISEAGGAGGYEQYF. The CDR3 DNA is TGTGCCATCAGTGAAGCCGGGGGGGCAGGCGGATACGAGCAGTACTTC.